These 17 T cell receptor beta chains share one sample of origin, sequenced in a study of cytomegalovirus exposure and HLA in healthy donors. Amplification used 60 Vbeta primers and 13 Jbeta primers. Some clones are missing from TCRdb's copy, which holds only in-frame ones; the method was immunoSEQ multiplex PCR. The table includes approximately 200,000 clones, 79% detected once. The sample was PBMCs. These receptors came from a girl aged 10 to 17 in good health and CMV-seropositive.

The CDR3 nucleotides are TGTGCCAGCAGCTTAGTCGCGGGGCCATACAATGAGCAGTTCTTC. Its protein is CASSLVAGPYNEQFF. The rearrangement links TRBV7-2 to TRBJ2-1; D is perhaps TRBD2 (6 bases). The CDR3 spans 15 residues. The germline V and J ends were trimmed by 1 base and 4 bases, with 11 bases remaining between them. Germline CDR1 reads SGHTA; CDR2 reads FQGNSA.

The V gene is TRBV30, the J gene TRBJ2-1; no reliable D call. Per the germline V gene, CDR1 is GTSNPN and CDR2 is SVGIG (reference sequence). V was clipped by 4 bases and J by 7 bases, with 14 bases between them. The CDR3 contains 13 residues. CDR3 DNA: TGTGCCTGGATTAGCTTCTATGCGAATGAGCAGTTCTTC. Translating it yields CAWISFYANEQFF.

This chain links TRBV10-3 with TRBJ2-5, with D possibly matching TRBD2 (6 bases). The assigned J gene may be wrong: the sequence end matches TRBJ2-7 better. Germline lookup yields CDR1 ENHRY and CDR2 SYGVKD. The CDR3 spans 17 residues. The DNA of the CDR3 is TGTGCCATCAGTGAGTCGATGCGGCAGGGACTTTCCTACGAGCAGTACTTC. Protein: CAISESMRQGLSYEQYF.

The chain has TRBV10-2 and TRBJ1-2, with 10 bases fitting TRBD1. Germline values: CDR1 WSHSY, CDR2 SAAADI. The CDR3 runs 16 residues. The J segment lost 6 bases and the V segment lost 0 bases, leaving 7 bases of the junction unmatched. CDR3 in amino acids: CASSESGTGDRHGYTF. The CDR3 region has the DNA TGCGCCAGCAGTGAGTCGGGGACAGGGGATCGGCATGGCTACACCTTC.

This clone was seen a few times. This chain joins TRBV5-8 and TRBJ1-5; 8 bases agree with TRBD1. Germline values: CDR1 SGHTS, CDR2 YDEGEE. The CDR3 has 15 amino acids. V shed 4 bases and J 0 bases; nucleotides not matched to a gene: 3. The CDR3 sequence is CASSDRGYSNQPQHF. The CDR3 DNA follows: TGTGCCAGCAGCGACAGGGGTTATAGCAATCAGCCCCAGCATTTT.

The gene calls are TRBV9 and TRBJ2-2; 9 nucleotides align to TRBD1. Germline loops: CDR1 SGDLS, CDR2 YYNGEE. V dropped 4 bases and J dropped 6; count of bases not matched to a gene: 10. The CDR3 runs to 16 residues. The CDR3 nucleotides read TGTGCCAGCAGCATCCAGGGACAGGGATCCTCCGGGGAGCTGTTTTTT. Protein product: CASSIQGQGSSGELFF.

The V gene is TRBV2, the J gene TRBJ1-5, with D maybe TRBD1 (6 bases). This CDR3 region has 12 residues. The germline V and J ends were trimmed by 3 bases and 7 bases, with 7 bases remaining between them. CDR1 and CDR2 from the germline V gene are SNHLY and FYNNEI. In DNA, the CDR3 is TGTGCCAGCAGTGAGGACAGACAGCCCCAGCATTTT. This codes for CASSEDRQPQHF.

The sample holds one count of this clone. J is TRBJ1-2 and V is TRBV15; 8 nucleotides align to TRBD1. Germline V gene sequence: CDR1 LNHNV, CDR2 YYDKDF (reference sequence). CDR3 length equals 15 residues. V was pared by 0 bases and J by 7 bases, with 7 bases of the junction left unmatched. The CDR3 here is CATSRDRTGKGGYTF. The CDR3, as DNA: TGTGCCACCAGCAGAGATCGGACAGGGAAGGGTGGCTACACCTTC.

For the CDR3, the DNA is TGTGCCAGCAGCACCCAGGGTCCAGAGACCCAGTACTTC. This codes for CASSTQGPETQYF. The chain has TRBV6-1 and TRBJ2-5, with a possible D match to TRBD1 (5 bases). Germline V lookup: CDR1 MNHNS, CDR2 SASEGT. This CDR3 is built from 13 residues. V was shortened by 6 bases and J by 4 bases, with 12 bases between the two germline ends.

The rearrangement uses TRBV6-5 and TRBJ2-1; TRBD2 agrees at 7 bases. CDR1 is MNHEY and CDR2 is SVGAGI in the germline V gene. The V segment lost 2 bases and the J segment 6 bases; nucleotides outside the gene matches: 10. The CDR3 loop spans 16 amino acids. The DNA of the CDR3 is TGTGCCAGCAGTTACGGACTAGTAGAATTCGGCAATGAGCAGTTCTTC. It specifies CASSYGLVEFGNEQFF.

The J gene is TRBJ1-6, the V gene TRBV7-2, with 9 bases fitting TRBD1. J gave up 10 bases and V 6 bases, and 7 bases lay outside the gene matches. This CDR3 is built from 14 residues. Germline loops: CDR1 SGHTA, CDR2 FQGNSA. The CDR3 spells CASRTQGAGSPLHF. CDR3 nucleotides: TGTGCCAGCAGGACACAGGGGGCGGGGTCACCCCTCCACTTT.

The chain links TRBV9 to TRBJ1-1; the match to TRBD1 covers 8 bases. CDR3 length: 16 amino acids. With 0 bases clipped from V and 1 base from J, the junction kept 5 bases outside the gene matches. Germline V CDR1 and CDR2: SGDLS, YYNGEE. The CDR3 region is CASSVGVTGENTEAFF. As DNA, the CDR3 is TGTGCCAGCAGCGTAGGGGTGACAGGGGAGAACACTGAAGCTTTCTTT.

This chain connects TRBV4-1 to TRBJ2-5; 11 nucleotides agree with TRBD2. Trimming cost V 1 base and J 4 bases; bases outside gene matches: 5. Germline CDR1 is MGHRA and CDR2 is YSYEKL. This CDR3 spans 16 amino acids. CDR3 residues: CASSQVGSGGGETQYF. The DNA of the CDR3 is TGCGCCAGCAGCCAAGTGGGTAGCGGGGGGGGAGAGACCCAGTACTTC.

The chain couples TRBV11-2 to TRBJ1-1; D is uncertain. This CDR3 region has 12 residues. V lost 5 bases and J 1 base, leaving 5 bases between the germline ends. Germline V CDR1 and CDR2: SGHAT, FQNNGV. The CDR3 nucleotides read TGTGCCAGCAGCGCCGGGAACACTGAAGCTTTCTTT. It is translated as CASSAGNTEAFF. Full variable domain (missing parts from reference TRBV11-2 and TRBJ1-1): EAGVAQSPRYKIIEKRQSVAFWCNPISGHATLYWYQQILGQGPKLLIQFQNNGVVDDSQLPKDRFSAERLKGVDSTLKIQPAKLEDSAVYLCASSAGNTEAFFGQGTRLTVV.

The chain recombines TRBV7-9 with TRBJ1-2; 8 nucleotides align to TRBD1. With V trimmed by 5 bases and J by 2 bases, 7 bases remained unmatched. Germline-derived CDR1 and CDR2 are SEHNR and FQNEAQ (reference sequence). This CDR3 is 15 amino acids long. The CDR3 region has the DNA TGTGCCAGCAGCAGCCCGGGGACAGGAAACTATGGCTACACCTTC. Its translation is CASSSPGTGNYGYTF. The full variable domain, completed using reference TRBV7-9 and TRBJ1-2, is DTGVSQNPRHKITKRGQNVTFRCDPISEHNRLYWYRQTLGQGPEFLTYFQNEAQLEKSRLLSDRFSAERPKGSFSTLEIQRTEQGDSAMYLCASSSPGTGNYGYTFGSGTRLTVV.

The V call is TRBV2, the J call TRBJ2-3; 10 bases map to TRBD2. After removal of 2 bases from V and 3 bases from J, the junction contained 11 bases not matched to a gene. This CDR3 spans 18 amino acids. Germline V gene lookup returns CDR1 SNHLY and CDR2 FYNNEI. The CDR3 spells CASSESAKAGGKTDTQYF. In nucleotides, the CDR3 is TGTGCCAGCAGTGAATCAGCCAAAGCGGGGGGGAAGACAGATACGCAGTATTTT.

The chain couples TRBV30 to TRBJ1-6; no definite D call. Germline CDR1 reads GTSNPN; CDR2 reads SVGIG (reference sequence). This CDR3 has 12 residues. V lost 4 bases and J lost 8, with 9 bases in between. The CDR3 region has the DNA TGTGCCTGGAAGAACATATATTCACCCCTCCACTTT. Protein product: CAWKNIYSPLHF. Full variable domain (missing parts from reference TRBV30 and TRBJ1-6): SQTIHQWPATLVQPVGSPLSLECTVEGTSNPNLYWYRQAAGRGLQLLFYSVGIGQISSEVPQNLSASRPQDRQFILSSKKLLLSDSGFYLCAWKNIYSPLHFGNGTRLTVT.